The rows below give T cell receptor beta chains drawn from one sample of a study of vaccination and CD4 T cells after COVID-19. No cognate antigen is known for these TCRs. From the PCR reads, TCRdb called clonotypes with MiXCR, one entry per CDR3 protein. Counted here are some 15,000 distinct CDR3 sequences, 60% to 75% occurring once; the ten biggest clones make up about 10%. Sequencing was carried out using CD4+ T cells from blood, cultured in vitro. These receptors all come from a human donor who had recovered from COVID-19. Both conserved end residues are trimmed from each CDR3. The order of the fields is V gene, CDR3 protein.

>TRBV7-9
ASSPLGDLLNTGELF
>TRBV20-1
SASPLAGALYEQY
>TRBV24-1
ATSDYGDLYT
>TRBV10-3
AISEPHGTSGRGNEQF
>TRBV6-1
ASSQQVGTGPTEAF
>TRBV2
ASSFPIQGPHPYGYT
>TRBV19
ASSIAASGRAEAF
>TRBV28
ASSLPGGSNQPQH
>TRBV15
ATSRDSQGISYEQY
>TRBV10-3
AISDTTAGANVLT
>TRBV18
ASSPPTGAGAEQY
>TRBV3-1
ASSRDRGATGELF
>TRBV6-5
ASSYSGVGMGSQPQH